The sequence of this TCR beta chain was determined in a study of cytomegalovirus exposure and HLA in healthy donors. Worth noting for this clone: Its matching antigen is unknown. At the DNA level, this CDR3 is encoded by other sequences in the same sample as well.

Primers included in the PCR were 60 Vbeta and 13 Jbeta primers. The method was immunoSEQ multiplex PCR; TCRdb's version includes in-frame clones alone and lacks a portion of them. The repertoire holds about 140,000 clones, with 55% to 80% as singletons. Overall study findings and caveats: A prior analysis recorded that most TCR beta V segments were productive about 90% or about 30% of the time. DRB1 had the most TCR associations and HLA-C the fewest, a later analysis found, with rates varying by HLA locus. In a later analysis, the majority of CMV-associated beta chains seemingly showed HLA restriction. Relative to equally common others, HLA-associated TCR beta chains showed greater clonal expansion in a later analysis.

V lost 0 bases and J 0 bases, leaving 4 bases between the germline ends. From germline, CDR1 is SGDLS and CDR2 YYNGEE. The CDR3 is 14 amino acids. The rearrangement uses TRBV9 and TRBJ1-3, with D hard to call. Sequencing input: PBMCs. This clonotype was obtained from a woman aged 40 to 49 in good health and CMV-seronegative. CDR3 nucleotides: TGTGCCAGCAGCGTAGGACTCTCTGGAAACACCATATATTTT. It translates to CASSVGLSGNTIYF. The full variable domain, its missing parts supplied by reference TRBV9 and TRBJ1-3, is DSGVTQTPKHLITATGQRVTLRCSPRSGDLSVYWYQQSLDQGLQFLIQYYNGEERAKGNILERFSAQQFPDLHSELNLSSLELGDSALYFCASSVGLSGNTIYFGEGSWLTVV.